Shown below are 26 T cell receptor beta chains from a single sample sequenced in a study of radiotherapy plus CTLA-4 blockade in lung cancer. Generated by immunoSEQ multiplex PCR, the TCRdb table keeps only in-frame clones and is missing some. The sample lists 130,000 or so clones; about 87% were seen once. The sample was peripheral blood, taken from a patient treated with radiotherapy plus ipilimumab. The receptor source for this set is a human donor with non-small cell lung cancer that progressed on radiotherapy plus ipilimumab.

The V and J genes are TRBV7-8 and TRBJ2-4, with D possibly matching TRBD1 (6 bases). Germline values: CDR1 SGHVS, CDR2 FQNEAQ. V dropped 4 bases and J dropped 5 bases, with 18 bases sitting between them. This CDR3 is 16 amino acids long. CDR3 residues: CASSYYRVGLENIQYF. The CDR3 DNA reads as TGTGCCAGCAGCTACTACAGGGTGGGGTTGGAAAACATTCAGTACTTC.

V gene TRBV25-1 combines with J gene TRBJ1-5; D not certain. Germline CDR1 is MGHDK and CDR2 is SYGVNS. The CDR3 loop spans 14 amino acids. The ends were cut back, 1 base at V and 6 bases at J, with 10 bases in the middle. The CDR3 is CASSESGRGQPQHF. The DNA of the CDR3 is TGTGCCAGCAGTGAATCGGGTCGGGGTCAGCCCCAGCATTTT.

V gene TRBV5-6 combines with J gene TRBJ2-7; 13 bases align to TRBD2. Germline loops: CDR1 SGHDT, CDR2 YYEEEE. J gave up 3 bases and V 2 bases, and 2 bases lay outside the gene matches. This CDR3 comprises 15 residues. The CDR3 region is CASSFGLAGVYEQYF. CDR3 sequence (DNA): TGTGCCAGCAGCTTTGGACTAGCGGGAGTCTACGAGCAGTACTTC.

The chain recombines TRBV15 with TRBJ2-1; 11 bases are a match to TRBD2. The germline V gene encodes CDR1 LNHNV and CDR2 YYDKDF (reference sequence). This CDR3 contains 16 residues. V gave up 5 bases and J gave up 0 bases; unmatched junction bases: 3. CDR3: CATSLTSGSSYNEQFF. Here the CDR3 DNA reads TGTGCCACCAGCTTAACTAGCGGGAGCTCCTACAATGAGCAGTTCTTC.

This sequence joins TRBV15 and TRBJ1-2; no reliable D call. V gave up 8 bases and J gave up 0 bases, with 7 bases separating them. This CDR3 is 12 amino acids long. Germline V CDR1 and CDR2: LNHNV, YYDKDF (reference sequence). The DNA for the CDR3 is TGTGCCACCGAGGATACTAACTATGGCTACACCTTC. As protein: CATEDTNYGYTF.

The V and J genes are TRBV30 and TRBJ1-2; maybe TRBD1 (5 bases). The CDR3 loop spans 14 amino acids. Germline CDR1 reads GTSNPN; CDR2 reads SVGIG (reference sequence). The V gene lost 4 bases and the J gene lost 0 bases, with 12 bases spanning the gap. The CDR3 DNA is TGTGCCTGGAACGAGGAGGGGACTAACTATGGCTACACCTTC. It yields the protein CAWNEEGTNYGYTF.

The gene calls are TRBV29-1 and TRBJ2-5; no firm D call. The CDR3 is made up of 11 amino acids. V shed 5 bases and J shed 5 bases, with 9 bases lying between them. CDR1 SQVTM and CDR2 ANQGSEA come from the germline V gene. CDR3 protein: CSVLVGETQYF. Here the CDR3 DNA reads TGCAGCGTTCTGGTCGGGGAGACCCAGTACTTC.

The rearrangement joins TRBV7-2 to TRBJ1-5; possible D gene TRBD1, 5 bases. The germline gives CDR1 SGHTA, CDR2 FQGNSA. The CDR3 totals 15 residues. V lost 1 base, J lost 8 bases, and 15 bases lay in between. The CDR3 region is CASSLVWDPAEPQHF. CDR3 in DNA: TGTGCCAGCAGCTTAGTTTGGGACCCGGCAGAGCCCCAGCATTTT.

This rearrangement joins TRBV5-1 to TRBJ2-7; D is possibly TRBD1 (5 bases). The CDR3 extends over 13 amino acids. V shed 7 bases and J shed 2 bases, with 13 bases lying between them. Per germline, CDR1 SGHRS and CDR2 YFSETQ. This CDR3 is CASSYGQPYEQYF. CDR3 nucleotides: TGCGCCAGCTCCTACGGACAACCCTACGAGCAGTACTTC. The variable domain in full, completed from reference TRBV5-1 and TRBJ2-7, reads KAGVTQTPRYLIKTRGQQVTLSCSPISGHRSVSWYQQTPGQGLQFLFEYFSETQRNKGNFPGRFSGRQFSNSRSEMNVSTLELGDSALYLCASSYGQPYEQYFGPGTRLTVT.

Points on this clone: Other nucleotide sequences from this sample produce the same CDR3. The gene calls are TRBV18 and TRBJ2-1, with 8 bases fitting TRBD2. V was clipped by 6 bases and J by 1 base; unmatched bases: 5. CDR3 length: 15 residues. CDR1 is KGHSH, CDR2 LQKENI, per germline. The CDR3 nucleotides are TGTGCCAGCTCCCCGAGCGGGAGTTCCTACAATGAGCAGTTCTTC. Residues: CASSPSGSSYNEQFF. The whole variable domain, remainder taken from reference TRBV18 and TRBJ2-1, is NAGVMQNPRHLVRRRGQEARLRCSPMKGHSHVYWYRQLPEEGLKFMVYLQKENIIDESGMPKERFSAEFPKEGPSILRIQQVVRGDSAAYFCASSPSGSSYNEQFFGPGTRLTVL.

This chain links TRBV19 with TRBJ2-1; D is uncertain. Germline CDR1 is LNHDA and CDR2 is SQIVND (reference sequence). The germline V and J ends were trimmed by 4 bases and 6 bases, with 10 bases remaining between them. The CDR3 is 13 residues long. CDR3 nucleotides: TGTGCCAGTAGTACTGGGAACCTCAATGAGCAGTTCTTC. As protein: CASSTGNLNEQFF.

The chain is built from TRBV2 and TRBJ1-5; D gene ambiguous. With 3 bases removed from V and 0 bases from J, the gap between germline ends came to 9 bases. The CDR3 runs to 15 residues. CDR1 and CDR2 from the germline V gene are SNHLY and FYNNEI. The CDR3 region has the DNA TGTGCCAGCAGTGACTTGAGGAGTAGCAATCAGCCCCAGCATTTT. This translates into CASSDLRSSNQPQHF.

The chain employs TRBV10-2 and TRBJ2-7; TRBD2 matches at 11 bases. The V gene's germline CDR1 is WSHSY and CDR2 SAAADI. V trimming: 9 bases; J trimming: 1 base; junction bases outside the gene matches: 2. CDR3 length: 13 residues. The CDR3: CASLAGGSYEQYF. CDR3 coding DNA: TGCGCCAGTCTAGCGGGGGGATCCTACGAGCAGTACTTC.

The chain uses TRBV5-1 and TRBJ2-3; no firm D call. CDR1 SGHRS and CDR2 YFSETQ come from the germline V gene. V was trimmed by 4 bases and J by 2 bases, leaving 5 bases between them. CDR3 length: 12 residues. The CDR3 loop reads CASSENTDTQYF. CDR3 nucleotide sequence: TGCGCCAGCAGCGAGAACACAGATACGCAGTATTTT. Complete variable domain (other parts from reference TRBV5-1 and TRBJ2-3): KAGVTQTPRYLIKTRGQQVTLSCSPISGHRSVSWYQQTPGQGLQFLFEYFSETQRNKGNFPGRFSGRQFSNSRSEMNVSTLELGDSALYLCASSENTDTQYFGPGTRLTVL.

This rearrangement joins TRBV18 to TRBJ1-2; no reliable D call. Per the germline V gene, CDR1 is KGHSH and CDR2 is LQKENI. The germline V and J ends were trimmed by 0 bases and 4 bases, with 12 bases remaining between them. The CDR3 runs 15 residues. The CDR3 DNA is TGTGCCAGCTCACCACCGGCCAGGCGCCTCTATGGCTACACCTTC. It encodes CASSPPARRLYGYTF.

This chain joins TRBV11-3 and TRBJ2-1; 8 bases line up with TRBD2. The CDR3 has 20 amino acids. Germline assignment: CDR1 SGHNT and CDR2 YENEEA. V dropped 1 base and J dropped 4; count of bases not matched to a gene: 18. For the CDR3, the DNA is TGTGCCAGCAGCTTAGTAGGGACTAGTTTTTTTCCAGGGAAGTACAATGAGCAGTTCTTC. Protein sequence: CASSLVGTSFFPGKYNEQFF.

The rearrangement joins TRBV4-2 to TRBJ2-7; D might be TRBD2 (5 bases). The germline V gene has CDR1 LGHNA and CDR2 YNFKEQ. The CDR3 is made up of 16 amino acids. The V and J ends lost 1 base and 5 bases respectively, with 18 bases between them. The CDR3 sequence: CASSQGTAYPAHEQYF. CDR3 nucleotide sequence: TGTGCCAGCAGCCAAGGGACTGCCTACCCCGCCCACGAGCAGTACTTC.

The chain links TRBV18 to TRBJ1-2; D unclear. Germline assignment: CDR1 KGHSH and CDR2 LQKENI. Between the trimmed V and J ends, which lost 1 base and 2 bases, there was a span of 8 bases. This CDR3 is built from 14 residues. The CDR3 loop reads CASSPLLANYGYTF. The CDR3 coding sequence is TGTGCCAGCTCACCACTATTAGCGAACTATGGCTACACCTTC.

V is TRBV5-1 and J is TRBJ1-2; TRBD1 agrees at 9 bases. This CDR3 has 15 residues. The V segment lost 4 bases and the J segment 2 bases; nucleotides outside the gene matches: 6. Germline V CDR1 and CDR2: SGHRS, YFSETQ. The DNA of the CDR3 is TGCGCCAGCAGCCTGACCGGGACAGGGAACTATGGCTACACCTTC. This codes for CASSLTGTGNYGYTF. The variable domain in full, with the rest retrieved from reference TRBV5-1 and TRBJ1-2, is KAGVTQTPRYLIKTRGQQVTLSCSPISGHRSVSWYQQTPGQGLQFLFEYFSETQRNKGNFPGRFSGRQFSNSRSEMNVSTLELGDSALYLCASSLTGTGNYGYTFGSGTRLTVV.

This chain uses TRBV30 with TRBJ1-5; D gene uncertain. Trimming cost V 3 bases and J 1 base, with 10 bases left between them. This CDR3 contains 14 residues. Germline assignment: CDR1 GTSNPN and CDR2 SVGIG (reference sequence). The CDR3 reads CAWSGRKSNQPQHF. Written as DNA, the CDR3 is TGTGCCTGGAGCGGGCGGAAAAGCAATCAGCCCCAGCATTTT.

The chain recombines TRBV18 with TRBJ2-2; no firm D call. V lost 2 bases, J lost 5 bases, and 0 bases lay in between. Germline CDR1 reads KGHSH; CDR2 reads LQKENI. The CDR3 contains 11 residues. The CDR3 DNA reads TGTGCCAGCTCACCAACCGGGGAGCTGTTTTTT. This codes for CASSPTGELFF.

V is TRBV6-1 and J is TRBJ2-7, with 7 bases fitting TRBD1. CDR3 length: 13 amino acids. Germline CDR1 is MNHNS and CDR2 is SASEGT. V shed 6 bases and J 4 bases; nucleotides not matched to a gene: 6. The CDR3 DNA sequence: TGTGCCAGCAGGACAGGGAACGGGTACGAGCAGTACTTC. It yields the protein CASRTGNGYEQYF.

The chain combines TRBV4-2 with TRBJ2-1, with D possibly matching TRBD2 (6 bases). Trimming cost V 1 base and J 8 bases, with 15 bases left between them. From germline, CDR1 is LGHNA and CDR2 YNFKEQ. The CDR3 covers 15 residues. The CDR3 is CASSQVEAGKDEQFF. In DNA form, the CDR3 reads TGTGCCAGCAGCCAAGTAGAAGCGGGTAAAGATGAGCAGTTCTTC.

This chain links TRBV29-1 with TRBJ2-7; the D gene is possibly TRBD1 (6 bases). CDR1 is SQVTM and CDR2 is ANQGSEA in the germline V gene. The CDR3 spans 13 residues. Trimming took 3 bases from V and 7 from J, leaving 16 bases between them. DNA for the CDR3: TGCAGCGTTGAGGCAACAGGGTTCGGTGAGCAGTACTTC. Its protein is CSVEATGFGEQYF.

This clone occurred once. The chain combines TRBV20-1 with TRBJ2-4, with 8 bases aligning to TRBD2. Germline assignment: CDR1 DFQATT and CDR2 SNEGSKA (reference sequence). The ends lost 4 bases at V and 11 bases at J; junction bases unmatched: 4. The CDR3 length is 11 residues. CDR3 loop: CSANSGAVQYF. CDR3 nucleotides: TGCAGTGCTAATAGCGGGGCGGTTCAGTACTTC.

The chain combines TRBV12-5 with TRBJ2-7; D is undetermined. The CDR3 length is 17 residues. Trimming stripped 3 bases from V and 3 bases from J, with 21 bases between. Germline values: CDR1 LGHNT, CDR2 FRNRAP. The CDR3 sequence is CASGFLGEDATNYEQYF. CDR3 DNA: TGTGCTAGTGGTTTTCTCGGCGAAGACGCAACGAACTACGAGCAGTACTTC.